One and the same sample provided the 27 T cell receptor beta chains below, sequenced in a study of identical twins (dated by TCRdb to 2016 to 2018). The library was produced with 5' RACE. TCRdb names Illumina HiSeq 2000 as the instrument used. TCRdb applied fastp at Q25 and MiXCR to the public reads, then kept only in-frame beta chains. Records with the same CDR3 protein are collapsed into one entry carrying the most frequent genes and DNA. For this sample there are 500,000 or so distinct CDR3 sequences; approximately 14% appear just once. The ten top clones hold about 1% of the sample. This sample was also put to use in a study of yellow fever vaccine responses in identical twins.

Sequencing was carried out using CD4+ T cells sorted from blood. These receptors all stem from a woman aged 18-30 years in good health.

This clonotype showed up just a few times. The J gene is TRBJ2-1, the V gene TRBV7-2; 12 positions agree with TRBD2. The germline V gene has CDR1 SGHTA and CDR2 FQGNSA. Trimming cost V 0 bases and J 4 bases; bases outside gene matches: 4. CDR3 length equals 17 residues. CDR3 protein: CASSLATSGGRYNEQFF. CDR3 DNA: TGTGCCAGCAGCTTAGCCACTAGCGGGGGGAGATACAATGAGCAGTTCTTC.

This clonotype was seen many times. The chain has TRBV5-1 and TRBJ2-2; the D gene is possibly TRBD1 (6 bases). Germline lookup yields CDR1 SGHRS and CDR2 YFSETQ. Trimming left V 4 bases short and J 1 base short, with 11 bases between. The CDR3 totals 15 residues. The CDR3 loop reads CASSASTGNTGELFF. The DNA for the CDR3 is TGCGCCAGCAGCGCCTCGACAGGGAACACCGGGGAGCTGTTTTTT.

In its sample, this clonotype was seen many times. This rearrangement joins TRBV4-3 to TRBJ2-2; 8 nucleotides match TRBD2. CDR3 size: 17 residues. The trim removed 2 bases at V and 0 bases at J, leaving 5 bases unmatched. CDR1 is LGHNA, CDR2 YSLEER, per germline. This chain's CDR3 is CASSQKPSGPNTGELFF. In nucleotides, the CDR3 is TGCGCCAGCAGCCAAAAACCTAGCGGGCCGAACACCGGGGAGCTGTTTTTT.

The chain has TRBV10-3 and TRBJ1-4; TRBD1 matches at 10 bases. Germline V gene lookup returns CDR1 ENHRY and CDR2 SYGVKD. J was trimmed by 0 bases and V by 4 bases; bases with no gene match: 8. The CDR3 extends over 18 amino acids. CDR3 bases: TGTGCCATCAGTGCGGGTACCGGGACAGGGGCAACTAATGAAAAACTGTTTTTT. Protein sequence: CAISAGTGTGATNEKLFF.

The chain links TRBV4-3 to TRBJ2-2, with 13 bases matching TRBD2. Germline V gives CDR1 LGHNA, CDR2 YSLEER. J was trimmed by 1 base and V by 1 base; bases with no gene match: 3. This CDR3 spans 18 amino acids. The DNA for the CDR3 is TGCGCCAGCAGCCAAGTGGGACTAGCGGGAAAGAACACCGGGGAGCTGTTTTTT. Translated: CASSQVGLAGKNTGELFF.

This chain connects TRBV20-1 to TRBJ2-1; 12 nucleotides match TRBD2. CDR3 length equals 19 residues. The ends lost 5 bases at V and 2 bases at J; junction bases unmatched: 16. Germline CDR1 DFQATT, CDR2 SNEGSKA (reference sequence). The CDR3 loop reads CSASRLAGDASRTYNEQFF. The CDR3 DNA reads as TGCAGTGCTTCCCGACTAGCGGGGGATGCGTCCCGAACCTACAATGAGCAGTTCTTC.

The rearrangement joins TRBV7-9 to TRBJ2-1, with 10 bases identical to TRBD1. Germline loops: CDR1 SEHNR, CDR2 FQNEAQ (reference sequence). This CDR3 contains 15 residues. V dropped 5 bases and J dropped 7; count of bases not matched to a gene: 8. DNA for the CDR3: TGTGCCAGCAGCACCGCCGGGACAGGGGCGAATGAGCAGTTCTTC. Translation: CASSTAGTGANEQFF.

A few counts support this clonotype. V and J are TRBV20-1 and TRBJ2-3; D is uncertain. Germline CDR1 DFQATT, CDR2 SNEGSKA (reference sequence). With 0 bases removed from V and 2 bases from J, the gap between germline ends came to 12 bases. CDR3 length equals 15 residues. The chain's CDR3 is CSARDPAHSTDTQYF. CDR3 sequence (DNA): TGCAGTGCTAGAGATCCGGCACACTCCACAGATACGCAGTATTTT.

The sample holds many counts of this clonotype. CDR3 loop: CASSLGVGLATREETQYF. The CDR3 DNA is TGTGCCAGCAGCCTAGGTGTCGGACTAGCGACGAGGGAAGAGACCCAGTACTTC. The V call is TRBV4-2, the J call TRBJ2-5; 9 bases are shared with TRBD2. This CDR3 contains 18 residues. The junction had 15 bases not matched to a gene; V was cut back by 4 bases and J by 3 bases. In germline, CDR1 is LGHNA, CDR2 YNFKEQ.

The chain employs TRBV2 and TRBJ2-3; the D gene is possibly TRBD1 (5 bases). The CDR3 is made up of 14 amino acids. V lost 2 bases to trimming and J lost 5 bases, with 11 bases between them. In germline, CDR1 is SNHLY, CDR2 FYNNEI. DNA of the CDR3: TGTGCCAGCAGTGAAAGGCAGGGTATAGATACGCAGTATTTT. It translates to CASSERQGIDTQYF.

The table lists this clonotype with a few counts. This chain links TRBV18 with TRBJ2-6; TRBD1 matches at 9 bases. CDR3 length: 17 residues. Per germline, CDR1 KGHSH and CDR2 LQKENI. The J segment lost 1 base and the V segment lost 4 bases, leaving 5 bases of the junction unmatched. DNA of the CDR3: TGTGCCAGCTCACGTCCCGGGACAGGGTCTGGGGCCAACGTCCTGACTTTC. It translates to CASSRPGTGSGANVLTF.

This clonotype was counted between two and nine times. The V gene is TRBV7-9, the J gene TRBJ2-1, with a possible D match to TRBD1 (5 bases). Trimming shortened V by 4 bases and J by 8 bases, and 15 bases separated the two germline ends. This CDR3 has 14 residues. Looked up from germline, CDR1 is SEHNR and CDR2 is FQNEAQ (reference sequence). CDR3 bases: TGTGCCAGCAGCTCCAAATGGCGACAGTATGAGCAGTTCTTC. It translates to CASSSKWRQYEQFF.

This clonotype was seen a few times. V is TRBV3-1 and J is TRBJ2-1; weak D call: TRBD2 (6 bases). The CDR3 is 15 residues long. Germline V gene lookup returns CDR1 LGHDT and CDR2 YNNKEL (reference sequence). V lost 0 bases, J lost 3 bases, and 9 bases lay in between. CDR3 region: CASSQDNSGYNEQFF. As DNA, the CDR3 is TGTGCCAGCAGCCAAGACAATAGCGGCTACAATGAGCAGTTCTTC.

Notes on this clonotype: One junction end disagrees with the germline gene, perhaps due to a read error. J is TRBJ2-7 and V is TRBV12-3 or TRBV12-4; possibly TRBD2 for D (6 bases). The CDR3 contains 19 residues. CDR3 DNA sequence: TGTGCCATCAGTTTAGCGGAGTTATTTAGTACATCGGATCCCTACGAGCAGTACTTC. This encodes CAISLAELFSTSDPYEQYF.

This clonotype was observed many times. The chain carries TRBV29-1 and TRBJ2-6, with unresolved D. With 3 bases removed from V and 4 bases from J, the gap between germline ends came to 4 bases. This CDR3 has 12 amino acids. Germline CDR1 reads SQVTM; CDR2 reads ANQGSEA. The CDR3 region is CSVEKGANVLTF. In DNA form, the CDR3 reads TGCAGCGTTGAGAAGGGGGCCAACGTCCTGACTTTC.

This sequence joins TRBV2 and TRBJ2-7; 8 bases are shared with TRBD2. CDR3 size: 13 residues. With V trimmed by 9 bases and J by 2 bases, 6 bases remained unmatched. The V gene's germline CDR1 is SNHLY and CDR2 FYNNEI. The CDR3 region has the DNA TGTGCCAGTAGACTAGCGCCAACCTACGAGCAGTACTTC. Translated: CASRLAPTYEQYF.

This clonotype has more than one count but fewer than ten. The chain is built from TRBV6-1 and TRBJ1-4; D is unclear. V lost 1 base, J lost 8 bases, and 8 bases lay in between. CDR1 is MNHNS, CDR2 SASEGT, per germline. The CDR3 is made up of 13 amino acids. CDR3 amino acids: CASSEVIGEKLFF. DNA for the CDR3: TGTGCCAGCAGTGAAGTAATCGGAGAAAAACTGTTTTTT.

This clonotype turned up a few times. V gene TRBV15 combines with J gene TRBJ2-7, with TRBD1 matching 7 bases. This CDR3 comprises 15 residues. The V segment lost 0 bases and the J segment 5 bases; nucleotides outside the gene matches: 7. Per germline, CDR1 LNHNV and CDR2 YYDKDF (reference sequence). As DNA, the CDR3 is TGTGCCACCAGCAGAGATCGGGACAGTTTTAACGAGCAGTACTTC. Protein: CATSRDRDSFNEQYF.

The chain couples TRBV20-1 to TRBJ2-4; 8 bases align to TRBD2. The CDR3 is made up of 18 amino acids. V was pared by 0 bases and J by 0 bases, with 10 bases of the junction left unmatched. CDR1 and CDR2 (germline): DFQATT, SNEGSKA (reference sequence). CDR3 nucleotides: TGCAGTGCTAGAGATCTCCGGGGGGGCCCCCTAGCCAAAAACATTCAGTACTTC. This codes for CSARDLRGGPLAKNIQYF.

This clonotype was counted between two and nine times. The CDR3 DNA reads as TGTGCCAGCAGTTACCTGGGGGCTTCCACAGATACGCAGTATTTT. It yields the protein CASSYLGASTDTQYF. The chain uses TRBV6-5 and TRBJ2-3, with D perhaps TRBD1 (6 bases). Germline lookup yields CDR1 MNHEY and CDR2 SVGAGI. Trimming pared 2 bases from V and 2 bases from J, leaving 11 bases between. This CDR3 spans 15 amino acids.

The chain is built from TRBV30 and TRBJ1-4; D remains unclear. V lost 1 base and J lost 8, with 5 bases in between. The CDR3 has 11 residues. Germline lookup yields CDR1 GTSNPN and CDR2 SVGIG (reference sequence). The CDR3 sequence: CAWSEREKLFF. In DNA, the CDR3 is TGTGCCTGGAGTGAGAGGGAAAAACTGTTTTTT.

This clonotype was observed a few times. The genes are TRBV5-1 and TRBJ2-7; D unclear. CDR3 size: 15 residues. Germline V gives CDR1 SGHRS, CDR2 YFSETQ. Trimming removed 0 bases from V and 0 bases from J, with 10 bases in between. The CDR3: CASSLERVSSYEQYF. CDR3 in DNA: TGCGCCAGCAGCTTGGAACGGGTTAGCTCCTACGAGCAGTACTTC.

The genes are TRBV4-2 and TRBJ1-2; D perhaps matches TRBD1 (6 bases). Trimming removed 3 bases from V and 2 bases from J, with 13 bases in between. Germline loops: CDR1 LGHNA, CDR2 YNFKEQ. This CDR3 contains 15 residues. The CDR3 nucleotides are TGTGCCAGCAGCCAGATAACTACAGGGAACTATGGCTACACCTTC. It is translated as CASSQITTGNYGYTF.

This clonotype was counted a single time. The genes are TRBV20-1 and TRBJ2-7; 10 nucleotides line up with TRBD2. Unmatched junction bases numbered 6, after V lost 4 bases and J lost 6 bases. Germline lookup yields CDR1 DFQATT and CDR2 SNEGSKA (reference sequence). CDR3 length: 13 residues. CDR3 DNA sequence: TGCAGTGCTACCCTAGCGGGAGTCGGCGAGCAGTACTTC. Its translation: CSATLAGVGEQYF.

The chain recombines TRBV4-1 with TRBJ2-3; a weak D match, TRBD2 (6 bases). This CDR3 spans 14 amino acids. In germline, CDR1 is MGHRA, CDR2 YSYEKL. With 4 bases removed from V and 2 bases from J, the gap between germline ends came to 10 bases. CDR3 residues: CASSPGTDTDTQYF. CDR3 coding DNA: TGCGCCAGCAGCCCCGGGACTGACACAGATACGCAGTATTTT.

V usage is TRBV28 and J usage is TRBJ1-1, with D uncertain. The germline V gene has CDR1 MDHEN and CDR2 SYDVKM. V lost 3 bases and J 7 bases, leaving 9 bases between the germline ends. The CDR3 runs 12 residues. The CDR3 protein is CASSLSSYEAFF. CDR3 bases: TGTGCCAGCAGTTTGAGTAGCTATGAAGCTTTCTTT.

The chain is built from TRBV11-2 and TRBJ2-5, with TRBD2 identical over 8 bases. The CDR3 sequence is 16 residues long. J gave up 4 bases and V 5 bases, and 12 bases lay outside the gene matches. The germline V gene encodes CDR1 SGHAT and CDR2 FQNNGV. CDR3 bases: TGTGCCAGCAGCCCAGGGATAAGCGGGAGCAGAGAGACCCAGTACTTC. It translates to CASSPGISGSRETQYF.